One sample yielded the 25 T cell receptor beta chains listed below, sequenced in a study of beta chain features in type 1 diabetes. Expressed TCRB transcripts got sequenced, as all isolated RNA was reverse transcribed. The assay was immunoSEQ multiplex PCR, and TCRdb's table has in-frame clones only and misses some. The sample carries some 200,000 clones, approximately 11% recorded once. Sequencing was done on a sample of central memory CD4+ T cells from blood. The receptors were sampled from a man aged 18-30 years in good health.

This clone was detected a few times. The V gene is TRBV28, the J gene TRBJ2-4; 8 positions match TRBD1. The ends lost 4 bases at V and 5 bases at J; junction bases unmatched: 4. This CDR3 comprises 14 residues. Germline-derived CDR1 and CDR2 are MDHEN and SYDVKM. The CDR3 region has the DNA TGTGCCAGCAGTTCCGACAGGGGAGAAAACATTCAGTACTTC. It encodes CASSSDRGENIQYF.

This clone has only a few counts. This chain links TRBV7-8 with TRBJ2-3, with 10 bases aligning to TRBD2. V shed 4 bases and J 0 bases; nucleotides not matched to a gene: 4. Germline V lookup: CDR1 SGHVS, CDR2 FQNEAQ. The CDR3 contains 16 residues. The CDR3 region has the DNA TGTGCCAGCAGCTGGGGACTAGCGCGTAGCACAGATACGCAGTATTTT. It yields the protein CASSWGLARSTDTQYF. The whole variable domain, remainder taken from reference TRBV7-8 and TRBJ2-3, is GAGVSQSPRYKVAKRGQDVALRCDPISGHVSLFWYQQALGQGPEFLTYFQNEAQLDKSGLPSDRFFAERPEGSVSTLKIQRTQQEDSAVYLCASSWGLARSTDTQYFGPGTRLTVL.

This chain joins TRBV7-9 and TRBJ2-5; D possibly uses TRBD1 or TRBD2 (5 bases each). The CDR3 runs 12 residues. Germline assignment: CDR1 SEHNR and CDR2 FQNEAQ (reference sequence). Trimming shortened V by 5 bases and J by 11 bases, and 15 bases separated the two germline ends. The DNA of the CDR3 is TGTGCCAGCAGCGTCCGGGACGGCGGACAGTACTTC. It specifies CASSVRDGGQYF.

There are a few counts of this clone. The genes are TRBV27 and TRBJ2-7; TRBD1 agrees at 11 bases. The CDR3 contains 15 residues. CDR1 and CDR2 from the germline V gene are MNHEY and SMNVEV (reference sequence). Losses at the gene ends were 5 bases for V and 1 base for J; bases not matched to a gene: 4. The CDR3 DNA reads TGTGCCAGCAGTGCCCGGGACAGGGGGTCCTACGAGCAGTACTTC. As protein: CASSARDRGSYEQYF.

This clone was seen more than once but under ten times. The genes are TRBV5-1 and TRBJ2-3, with TRBD1 matching over 10 bases. CDR3 length: 17 amino acids. V was clipped by 3 bases and J by 3 bases; unmatched bases: 10. CDR1 is SGHRS and CDR2 is YFSETQ in the germline V gene. The DNA of the CDR3 is TGCGCCAGCAGCTCGGACGGGACAGGGGCAGGGACAGATACGCAGTATTTT. It specifies CASSSDGTGAGTDTQYF.

At least ten counts were recorded for this clone. The sample has other DNA sequences that encode this CDR3 too. V and J are TRBV7-3 and TRBJ2-1; TRBD2 matches at 12 bases. The junction had 4 bases not matched to a gene; V was cut back by 5 bases and J by 5 bases. The CDR3 is 15 residues long. CDR1 and CDR2 from the germline V gene are SGHTA and FQGTGA. The CDR3 region is CASSLGLAGNNEQFF. The CDR3 nucleotides read TGTGCCAGCAGCCTAGGACTAGCGGGGAACAATGAGCAGTTCTTC.

This clone was counted between two and nine times. The chain carries TRBV5-1 and TRBJ2-2; 10 bases align to TRBD2. This CDR3 comprises 17 residues. CDR1 and CDR2 from the germline V gene are SGHRS and YFSETQ. With 4 bases clipped from V and 1 base from J, the junction kept 7 bases outside the gene matches. The CDR3 region is CASSPELAGWNTGELFF. CDR3 nucleotide sequence: TGCGCCAGCAGCCCGGAACTAGCGGGGTGGAACACCGGGGAGCTGTTTTTT.

V gene TRBV7-2 combines with J gene TRBJ2-1, with a tentative D call TRBD2 (6 bases). The V and J ends lost 2 bases and 6 bases respectively, with 11 bases between them. Germline V CDR1 and CDR2: SGHTA, FQGNSA. This CDR3 comprises 14 residues. CDR3 coding DNA: TGTGCCAGCAGCTTAAAGGAGCGGGCCAATGAGCAGTTCTTC. Residues: CASSLKERANEQFF.

The chain links TRBV5-1 to TRBJ2-3; D is unresolved. The CDR3 covers 11 residues. CDR1 is SGHRS, CDR2 YFSETQ, per germline. Trimming cost V 1 base and J 6 bases, with 3 bases left between them. The CDR3 is CASSLQDTQYF. DNA of the CDR3: TGCGCCAGCAGCTTGCAGGATACGCAGTATTTT.

The chain joins TRBV25-1 to TRBJ2-7; 9 nucleotides line up with TRBD1. The V gene end was trimmed by 4 bases and the J gene end by 3 bases; junction bases not matched to a gene: 4. Germline V gene lookup returns CDR1 MGHDK and CDR2 SYGVNS. This CDR3 is 14 amino acids long. CDR3 nucleotides: TGTGCCAGCAGTGTCACGGGACAGGGCTACGAGCAGTACTTC. Residues: CASSVTGQGYEQYF.

This sequence joins TRBV9 and TRBJ2-1; tentatively, D is TRBD2 (5 bases). Germline lookup yields CDR1 SGDLS and CDR2 YYNGEE. CDR3 size: 15 residues. The V end lost 1 base, the J end lost 3 bases, and 11 bases lay between the germline ends. CDR3: CASSVYPADYNEQFF. For the CDR3, the DNA is TGTGCCAGCAGCGTATATCCAGCGGACTACAATGAGCAGTTCTTC.

The gene calls are TRBV6-6 and TRBJ2-5; perhaps TRBD2 as D (6 bases). The J call may be incorrect, as the DNA end agrees better with TRBJ2-7. Germline V CDR1 and CDR2: MNHNY, SVGAGI (reference sequence). This CDR3 spans 13 amino acids. The CDR3 DNA reads as TGTGCCAGCAGGATCCGGGAGTATAGCGAGCAGTACTTC. It specifies CASRIREYSEQYF.

The sample holds many counts of this clone. V and J are TRBV5-6 and TRBJ1-5; D gene uncertain. CDR1 and CDR2 from the germline V gene are SGHDT and YYEEEE. The CDR3 totals 15 residues. Trimming pared 4 bases from V and 7 bases from J, leaving 18 bases between. Here the CDR3 reads CASSLGPADIQPQHF. CDR3 sequence (DNA): TGTGCCAGCAGCCTCGGGCCCGCAGATATCCAGCCCCAGCATTTT.

The chain combines TRBV6-6 with TRBJ2-7, with unresolved D. The CDR3 spans 13 residues. Trimming removed 6 bases at V and 0 bases at J, with 9 bases between. Per germline, CDR1 MNHNY and CDR2 SVGAGI (reference sequence). For the CDR3, the DNA is TGTGCCAGCAGGCTGACCCTCTCCTACGAGCAGTACTTC. Encoded protein: CASRLTLSYEQYF.

This clone has a handful of counts. J is TRBJ2-3 and V is TRBV6-5; D possibly uses TRBD1 or TRBD2 (5 bases each). This CDR3 comprises 16 residues. CDR1 is MNHEY, CDR2 SVGAGI, per germline. V was shortened by 2 bases and J by 6 bases, with 18 bases between the two germline ends. The CDR3 DNA reads as TGTGCCAGCAGTTACGGGACGGTCGCTGGTTGGGATACGCAGTATTTT. This translates into CASSYGTVAGWDTQYF.

This clone has a handful of counts. The chain uses TRBV5-4 and TRBJ2-5; maybe TRBD1 (7 bases). The germline gives CDR1 SGHNT, CDR2 YYREEE (reference sequence). There are 14 residues in the CDR3. V was pared by 3 bases and J by 3 bases, with 12 bases between. The CDR3 is CASSSRGTEETQYF. The DNA for the CDR3 is TGTGCCAGCAGCTCACGCGGGACAGAAGAGACCCAGTACTTC.

This chain links TRBV29-1 with TRBJ1-1, with D perhaps matching TRBD1 (5 bases). Germline V CDR1 and CDR2: SQVTM, ANQGSEA. V lost 6 bases and J 5 bases, leaving 13 bases between the germline ends. This CDR3 is 12 amino acids long. The CDR3 DNA is TGCAGCGTCCTCCCGGGGGTTACTGAAGCTTTCTTT. Translating it yields CSVLPGVTEAFF. Combining the CDR3 with reference TRBV29-1 and TRBJ1-1 gives the whole variable domain SAVISQKPSRDICQRGTSLTIQCQVDSQVTMMFWYRQQPGQSLTLIATANQGSEATYESGFVIDKFPISRPNLTFSTLTVSNMSPEDSSIYLCSVLPGVTEAFFGQGTRLTVV.

The rearrangement links TRBV25-1 to TRBJ1-2; D call uncertain. The V and J ends lost 6 bases and 6 bases respectively, with 14 bases between them. The CDR3 totals 13 residues. Germline CDR1 is MGHDK and CDR2 is SYGVNS. CDR3 in amino acids: CASSRPAENGYTF. The CDR3 coding sequence is TGTGCCAGCAGCCGACCCGCCGAGAATGGCTACACCTTC.

A few counts support this clone. The CDR3 sequence is CASGRQGVNNYGYTF. CDR3 coding DNA: TGTGCCAGTGGACGACAGGGGGTGAACAACTATGGCTACACCTTC. The rearrangement joins TRBV19 to TRBJ1-2; TRBD1 matches at 9 bases. The germline V gene has CDR1 LNHDA and CDR2 SQIVND (reference sequence). CDR3 length equals 15 residues. With 8 bases clipped from V and 2 bases from J, the junction kept 9 bases outside the gene matches.

The rearrangement uses TRBV19 and TRBJ2-3, with TRBD2 as a possible D gene (5 bases). V was pared by 5 bases and J by 2 bases, with 8 bases between. Germline CDR1 LNHDA, CDR2 SQIVND (reference sequence). The CDR3 covers 13 residues. CDR3 sequence (DNA): TGTGCCAGTAGTCCCGACTACACAGATACGCAGTATTTT. Translating gives CASSPDYTDTQYF.

This clone was found many times. The chain combines TRBV5-4 with TRBJ2-2; maybe TRBD2 (5 bases). CDR1 and CDR2 (germline): SGHNT, YYREEE (reference sequence). The CDR3 has 16 residues. The V and J ends lost 0 bases and 2 bases respectively, with 11 bases between them. This CDR3 is CASSLGGNYNTGELFF. The DNA for the CDR3 is TGTGCCAGCAGCTTGGGAGGGAATTACAACACCGGGGAGCTGTTTTTT.

The J gene is TRBJ2-5, the V gene TRBV9; 9 bases align to TRBD1. Germline V gives CDR1 SGDLS, CDR2 YYNGEE. Trimming took 4 bases from V and 5 from J; bases not matched to a gene: 9. This CDR3 region has 15 residues. The chain's CDR3 is CASSRGGQGMETQYF. The DNA for the CDR3 is TGTGCCAGCAGCAGAGGGGGACAGGGCATGGAGACCCAGTACTTC.

Remarks on this clone: A read error may be the cause here, since a much bigger clone is one base away. J is TRBJ2-5 and V is TRBV5-4; maybe TRBD1 (6 bases). Germline loops: CDR1 SGHNT, CDR2 YYREEE (reference sequence). Trimming shortened V by 4 bases and J by 0 bases, and 10 bases separated the two germline ends. This CDR3 has 14 residues. The CDR3 region is CASSPYRDQETQYF. DNA of the CDR3: TGTGCCAGCAGCCCGTACAGGGACCAAGAGACCCAGTACTTC.

V and J are TRBV4-2 and TRBJ2-3; D is uncertain. From germline, CDR1 is LGHNA and CDR2 YNFKEQ. V lost 4 bases to trimming and J lost 0 bases, with 8 bases between them. This CDR3 is built from 14 residues. The CDR3 reads CASSLGPSTDTQYF. CDR3 nucleotide sequence: TGTGCCAGCAGCCTAGGGCCTAGCACAGATACGCAGTATTTT.

This clone was found a few times. V usage is TRBV28 and J usage is TRBJ2-5, with 9 nucleotides matching TRBD2. Germline CDR1 reads MDHEN; CDR2 reads SYDVKM. The CDR3 has 16 amino acids. V was clipped by 8 bases and J by 2 bases; unmatched bases: 12. CDR3 coding DNA: TGTGCCAGCCTCACAGCGGGAGGCCGAATTCAAGAGACCCAGTACTTC. Its protein is CASLTAGGRIQETQYF.